This passage covers 16 T cell receptor beta chains from one sample sequenced in a study of early T cells in non-severe SARS-CoV-2 infection. One entry per CDR3 protein results from TCRdb running MiXCR on the 5' RACE reads. Among 75,000 to 90,000 distinct CDR3 sequences listed, about 15% were seen once. Sequencing was performed on whole blood. The receptors originated from an adult who was a healthcare worker with PCR-confirmed SARS-CoV-2 infection or an uninfected control (not recorded which).

This chain joins TRBV7-9 and TRBJ1-1; TRBD1 is a possible D gene (6 bases). The V and J ends lost 5 bases and 1 base respectively, with 11 bases between them. The CDR3 sequence is 14 residues long. Per germline, CDR1 SEHNR and CDR2 FQNEAQ (reference sequence). This CDR3 reads CASSPQGRNTEAFF. The CDR3 DNA follows: TGTGCCAGCAGCCCACAGGGCCGGAACACTGAAGCTTTCTTT.

As to this clonotype: The missing conserved phenylalanine or tryptophan at the end of this CDR3 makes a read error likely. V and J are TRBV2 and TRBJ2-7; tentative D call: TRBD1 (5 bases). The germline gives CDR1 SNHLY, CDR2 FYNNEI. CDR3 length: 11 residues. Between the trimmed V and J ends, which lost 8 bases and 8 bases, there was a span of 13 bases. CDR3 in DNA: TGTGCCAGCGGACCGACAGTAAAGCAGTACTCC. It codes for CASGPTVKQYS.

This clonotype has a count of ten or more. The genes are TRBV27 and TRBJ2-3, with 9 bases matching TRBD1. The CDR3 covers 12 residues. The germline CDR1 and CDR2 sequences are MNHEY and SMNVEV (reference sequence). The junction had 5 bases not matched to a gene; V was cut back by 3 bases and J by 13 bases. CDR3 coding DNA: TGTGCCAGCAGTTTGGGGACAGGGTCCAAGTATTTT. As protein: CASSLGTGSKYF.

This clonotype has just a few counts. This CDR3 is CASSLVSRETQYF. The CDR3 DNA sequence: TGTGCCAGCAGCTTGGTTAGCCGCGAGACCCAGTACTTC. The chain employs TRBV5-5 and TRBJ2-5, with no clear D. V was cut by 0 bases and J by 5 bases, with 8 bases left in between. The CDR3 consists of 13 residues. The germline gives CDR1 SGHKS, CDR2 YYEKEE (reference sequence). Variable domain in full (rest from reference TRBV5-5 and TRBJ2-5): DAGVTQSPTHLIKTRGQQVTLRCSPISGHKSVSWYQQVLGQGPQFIFQYYEKEERGRGNFPDRFSARQFPNYSSELNVNALLLGDSALYLCASSLVSRETQYFGPGTRLLVL.

This clonotype appeared a few times. This chain links TRBV7-8 with TRBJ2-2, with D maybe TRBD2 (7 bases). The CDR3 consists of 14 residues. Trimming removed 10 bases from V and 2 bases from J, with 14 bases in between. The germline V gene has CDR1 SGHVS and CDR2 FQNEAQ. The CDR3 sequence: CATRGAVNTGELFF. CDR3 DNA sequence: TGTGCCACCCGGGGGGCAGTTAACACCGGGGAGCTGTTTTTT.

This rearrangement joins TRBV2 to TRBJ1-2; unclear D gene. Germline CDR1 and CDR2: SNHLY and FYNNEI. CDR3 length equals 13 residues. V lost 7 bases and J lost 6, with 15 bases in between. The CDR3, as DNA: TGTGCCAGCACAGACCCTACAGCAAATGGCTACACCTTC. Amino acids: CASTDPTANGYTF.

The chain uses TRBV7-9 and TRBJ2-7, with a tentative D call TRBD2 (5 bases). CDR3 length: 15 amino acids. Germline CDR1 SEHNR, CDR2 FQNEAQ (reference sequence). Trimming shortened V by 2 bases and J by 2 bases, and 13 bases separated the two germline ends. For the CDR3, the DNA is TGTGCCAGCAGCTTACACGCTTCGGGGACCTACGAGCAGTACTTC. Protein: CASSLHASGTYEQYF.

The rearrangement uses TRBV28 and TRBJ2-5, with a weak D call TRBD2 (6 bases). Trimming took 6 bases from V and 5 from J, leaving 7 bases between them. This CDR3 spans 11 amino acids. Per the germline V gene, CDR1 is MDHEN and CDR2 is SYDVKM. The CDR3 coding sequence is TGTGCCAGCAGCGGGAGTGAGACCCAGTACTTC. As protein: CASSGSETQYF.

This clonotype has only a few counts. The V and J genes are TRBV7-6 and TRBJ2-7; TRBD1 might be the D (5 bases). The CDR3 is 12 amino acids. Germline CDR1 reads SGHVS; CDR2 reads FNYEAQ. Trimming pared 0 bases from V and 5 bases from J, leaving 5 bases between. The CDR3, as DNA: TGTGCCAGCAGCTTAGCGGACAACGAGCAGTACTTC. This sequence encodes CASSLADNEQYF.

The chain is built from TRBV29-1 and TRBJ2-5; D is undetermined. Trimming left V 3 bases short and J 4 bases short, with 6 bases between. The germline V gene has CDR1 SQVTM and CDR2 ANQGSEA. The length of the CDR3 is 11 residues. This CDR3 is CSVEGIETQYF. The CDR3 DNA reads as TGCAGCGTTGAGGGGATAGAGACCCAGTACTTC.

This clonotype has a handful of counts. This chain links TRBV20-1 with TRBJ2-5; 9 bases fit TRBD2. The V segment lost 3 bases and the J segment 2 bases; nucleotides outside the gene matches: 4. This CDR3 is built from 14 residues. Germline-derived CDR1 and CDR2 are DFQATT and SNEGSKA (reference sequence). CDR3 region: CSASLAGGQETQYF. DNA for the CDR3: TGCAGTGCTAGTCTCGCGGGAGGGCAAGAGACCCAGTACTTC.

This clonotype appeared a few times. The gene calls are TRBV5-1 and TRBJ2-7; 8 bases fit TRBD1. V lost 4 bases, J lost 5 bases, and 8 bases stayed unmatched. CDR1 and CDR2 from the germline V gene are SGHRS and YFSETQ. The CDR3 totals 14 residues. For the CDR3, the DNA is TGCGCCAGCAGCCCGAGACAGGGGTGGGACGAGCAGTACTTC. Encoded protein: CASSPRQGWDEQYF.

This clonotype came up once. This chain links TRBV6-2 or TRBV6-3 with TRBJ2-7; 10 nucleotides match TRBD2. V shed 5 bases and J 5 bases; nucleotides not matched to a gene: 6. This CDR3 contains 14 residues. Per the germline V gene, CDR1 is MNHEY and CDR2 is SVGEGT. CDR3 DNA: TGTGCCAGCAGTCCTAGCGGGAGTAGTCACGAGCAGTACTTC. Translation gives CASSPSGSSHEQYF.

There are a few counts of this clonotype. The chain links TRBV18 to TRBJ1-3; weak D call: TRBD1 (5 bases). Germline lookup yields CDR1 KGHSH and CDR2 LQKENI. The CDR3 sequence is 14 residues long. With 7 bases removed from V and 7 bases from J, the gap between germline ends came to 17 bases. CDR3 sequence (DNA): TGTGCCAGCTTCGATAGCGGATCAGGGAACACCATATATTTT. This gives the protein CASFDSGSGNTIYF. The complete variable domain, with remaining parts taken from reference TRBV18 and TRBJ1-3, reads NAGVMQNPRHLVRRRGQEARLRCSPMKGHSHVYWYRQLPEEGLKFMVYLQKENIIDESGMPKERFSAEFPKEGPSILRIQQVVRGDSAAYFCASFDSGSGNTIYFGEGSWLTVV.

In its sample, this clonotype was seen many times. V gene TRBV28 combines with J gene TRBJ2-1; D is undetermined. Trimming left V 3 bases short and J 10 bases short, with 16 bases between. This CDR3 contains 14 residues. Germline V lookup: CDR1 MDHEN, CDR2 SYDVKM. The CDR3 DNA is TGTGCCAGCAGTTTCCGGCTGCCGGTGGGGGAGCAGTTCTTC. Its translation: CASSFRLPVGEQFF.

This clonotype showed up just a few times. The chain joins TRBV24-1 to TRBJ2-1; 10 bases line up with TRBD1. CDR1 and CDR2 from the germline V gene are KGHDR and SFDVKD. Trimming removed 4 bases from V and 7 bases from J; junction bases left unmatched: 9. CDR3 length: 16 amino acids. The CDR3 nucleotides read TGTGCCACCAGTGAGCCGGGACAGGGGAATGGGAATGAGCAGTTCTTC. Its protein is CATSEPGQGNGNEQFF.